The next 29 T cell receptor beta chains were all read from a single sample in a study of cytotoxic CD8 clonotypes in ibrutinib-treated CLL. The data were produced by immunoSEQ multiplex PCR, yet TCRdb's version contains in-frame clones alone and is incomplete. The sample includes about 200,000 clones, more than 65% of them seen just once. Sequences were derived from PBMCs, sampled after 12 months of ibrutinib treatment. Source of these receptors: a human donor with chronic lymphocytic leukemia.

The chain links TRBV19 to TRBJ1-1; tentative D call: TRBD1 (6 bases). In germline, CDR1 is LNHDA, CDR2 SQIVND (reference sequence). This CDR3 region has 16 residues. V gave up 6 bases and J gave up 4 bases, with 21 bases separating them. The CDR3 here is CASSPFSLGAPTEAFF. CDR3 DNA: TGTGCCAGTAGCCCATTCTCACTGGGGGCTCCCACTGAAGCTTTCTTT.

V and J are TRBV6-5 and TRBJ1-4; no clear D gene. Germline values: CDR1 MNHEY, CDR2 SVGAGI. CDR3 length equals 15 residues. V shed 0 bases and J shed 4 bases, with 9 bases lying between them. CDR3 sequence reads: CASSYSRGGNEKLFF. The CDR3 coding sequence is TGTGCCAGCAGTTACTCCCGGGGAGGTAATGAAAAACTGTTTTTT.

In DNA form, the CDR3 reads TGTGCCTGGAGTGTCTTTGGGGGCGGGGGACGCGAGACCCAGTACTTC. This translates into CAWSVFGGGGRETQYF. The J gene is TRBJ2-5, the V gene TRBV30; D perhaps matches TRBD2 (7 bases). Germline CDR1 GTSNPN, CDR2 SVGIG (reference sequence). This CDR3 spans 16 amino acids. V shed 0 bases and J shed 5 bases, with 19 bases lying between them.

As DNA, the CDR3 is TGTGCCAGCAGCTATAGCCCCTTGGGAATCACAGATACGCAGTATTTT. This codes for CASSYSPLGITDTQYF. The chain recombines TRBV28 with TRBJ2-3, with D unclear. Germline V lookup: CDR1 MDHEN, CDR2 SYDVKM. The CDR3 is made up of 16 amino acids. V lost 6 bases and J 2 bases, leaving 18 bases between the germline ends.

The table lists this clone with a count of one. The rearrangement uses TRBV28 and TRBJ2-5; D uncertain. CDR1 is MDHEN, CDR2 SYDVKM, per germline. The CDR3 extends over 12 amino acids. Deletions cut 6 bases from V and 5 bases from J, with 10 bases between. The CDR3 DNA is TGTGCCAGCAGGTCCCTCGGCGAGACCCAGTACTTC. Translated: CASRSLGETQYF.

This chain links TRBV7-9 with TRBJ1-6; a possible D gene is TRBD1 (5 bases). Trimming took 1 base from V and 0 from J, leaving 10 bases between them. The CDR3 loop spans 17 amino acids. Germline V lookup: CDR1 SEHNR, CDR2 FQNEAQ (reference sequence). The CDR3 bases are TGTGCCAGCAGCTTAGGAGTTGGGGGCTCCTATAATTCACCCCTCCACTTT. Protein product: CASSLGVGGSYNSPLHF.

This sequence joins TRBV28 and TRBJ1-2; D is perhaps TRBD1 (5 bases). Germline V gene lookup returns CDR1 MDHEN and CDR2 SYDVKM. Between the trimmed V and J ends, which lost 6 bases and 1 base, there was a span of 15 bases. This CDR3 has 15 amino acids. CDR3 DNA sequence: TGTGCCAGCAGAGGGGCAAAAACCCGTAACTATGGCTACACCTTC. Amino acids: CASRGAKTRNYGYTF.

The V call is TRBV30, the J call TRBJ2-7; 9 bases map to TRBD2. Per germline, CDR1 GTSNPN and CDR2 SVGIG (reference sequence). V was clipped by 2 bases and J by 3 bases; unmatched bases: 5. CDR3 length equals 14 residues. The CDR3 loop reads CAWSLPSGVYEQYF. The CDR3, as DNA: TGTGCCTGGAGTCTACCTAGCGGGGTCTACGAGCAGTACTTC.

This CDR3 is CASSPRDRVYEQYF. CDR3 DNA: TGTGCCAGCTCACCTCGGGACAGGGTCTACGAGCAGTACTTC. V and J are TRBV18 and TRBJ2-7, with TRBD1 identical over 9 bases. CDR1 and CDR2 from the germline V gene are KGHSH and LQKENI. V lost 3 bases to trimming and J lost 3 bases; unmatched junction nucleotides: 3. The CDR3 runs 14 residues.

V gene TRBV10-3 combines with J gene TRBJ2-2; D remains ambiguous. This CDR3 has 16 residues. CDR1 is ENHRY and CDR2 is SYGVKD in the germline V gene. Trimming removed 8 bases from V and 8 bases from J, with 24 bases in between. CDR3 region: CAIPLGNGTSLGELFF. Here the CDR3 DNA reads TGTGCCATCCCGTTAGGAAACGGCACAAGCCTGGGGGAGCTGTTTTTT.

The rearrangement links TRBV9 to TRBJ2-1; TRBD2 matches 9 bases. V was clipped by 2 bases and J by 4 bases; unmatched bases: 4. This CDR3 has 15 amino acids. Germline loops: CDR1 SGDLS, CDR2 YYNGEE. CDR3 loop: CASSVSGSSYNEQFF. The CDR3 DNA reads TGTGCCAGCAGCGTTAGCGGGAGTTCATACAATGAGCAGTTCTTC.

The V gene is TRBV18, the J gene TRBJ1-2, with TRBD1 matching 8 bases. Germline CDR1 is KGHSH and CDR2 is LQKENI. The CDR3 contains 15 residues. V lost 3 bases, J lost 1 base, and 4 bases stayed unmatched. The CDR3 DNA is TGTGCCAGCTCACCTCGACAGGGGAGTAACTATGGCTACACCTTC. Its protein is CASSPRQGSNYGYTF.

The chain joins TRBV27 to TRBJ2-2; 8 bases fit TRBD2. Per germline, CDR1 MNHEY and CDR2 SMNVEV (reference sequence). CDR3 length: 15 amino acids. The J segment lost 6 bases and the V segment lost 4 bases, leaving 7 bases of the junction unmatched. The CDR3: CASSSNWGLAGELFF. The CDR3, as DNA: TGTGCCAGCAGTTCCAACTGGGGACTAGCCGGGGAGCTGTTTTTT.

This clone was counted once. The J gene is TRBJ2-5, the V gene TRBV19; 7 nucleotides line up with TRBD1. Germline CDR1 reads LNHDA; CDR2 reads SQIVND (reference sequence). The CDR3 sequence is 14 residues long. Unmatched junction bases numbered 4, after V lost 4 bases and J lost 2 bases. DNA for the CDR3: TGTGCCAGTAGTAAGGGACAGTCTCAAGAGACCCAGTACTTC. Its protein is CASSKGQSQETQYF.

Only a few counts were recorded for this clone. This chain uses TRBV25-1 with TRBJ2-7; 9 bases line up with TRBD2. CDR1 is MGHDK and CDR2 is SYGVNS in the germline V gene. V trimming: 1 base; J trimming: 5 bases; junction bases outside the gene matches: 6. This CDR3 has 15 amino acids. CDR3 bases: TGTGCCAGCAGTGAATGGGCGGGAGGGCCTCACGAGCAGTACTTC. It encodes CASSEWAGGPHEQYF.

In this sample, this clone turned up a few times. V and J are TRBV7-6 and TRBJ1-5, with D perhaps matching TRBD1 (5 bases). Per the germline V gene, CDR1 is SGHVS and CDR2 is FNYEAQ. The CDR3 has 16 amino acids. V lost 1 base and J 1 base, leaving 11 bases between the germline ends. In nucleotides, the CDR3 is TGTGCCAGCAGCTTAGGTTCGTCAGGGAGCAATCAGCCCCAGCATTTT. This encodes CASSLGSSGSNQPQHF.

This clone was counted a single time. V is TRBV6-4 and J is TRBJ1-2; 7 bases map to TRBD1. Losses at the gene ends were 0 bases for V and 8 bases for J; bases not matched to a gene: 6. Looked up from germline, CDR1 is MRHNA and CDR2 is SNTAGT. The CDR3 length is 14 residues. The CDR3 sequence is CASSDSKGAHGYTF. In nucleotides, the CDR3 is TGTGCCAGCAGTGACTCTAAGGGGGCGCACGGCTACACCTTC.

The J gene is TRBJ2-1, the V gene TRBV27; D might be TRBD1 (6 bases). V lost 2 bases to trimming and J lost 9 bases, with 14 bases between them. The CDR3 has 14 amino acids. Germline CDR1 MNHEY, CDR2 SMNVEV (reference sequence). CDR3 bases: TGTGCCAGCAGTTTAAAGAGACAGGCGAGTGAGCAGTTCTTC. This codes for CASSLKRQASEQFF.

The chain couples TRBV10-2 to TRBJ1-2, with unresolved D. This CDR3 contains 16 residues. Germline CDR1 WSHSY, CDR2 SAAADI. V was cut by 0 bases and J by 4 bases, with 15 bases left in between. CDR3 loop: CASSESVRPVIYGYTF. DNA for the CDR3: TGCGCCAGCAGTGAGTCGGTTCGACCCGTTATCTATGGCTACACCTTC.

The chain links TRBV7-2 to TRBJ1-2, with D perhaps matching TRBD1 (6 bases). CDR1 and CDR2 (germline): SGHTA, FQGNSA. CDR3 size: 15 residues. Trimming stripped 5 bases from V and 2 bases from J, with 15 bases between. CDR3 residues: CASSPLLGANYGYTF. As DNA, the CDR3 is TGTGCCAGCAGCCCCCTGTTGGGGGCGAACTATGGCTACACCTTC.

This chain uses TRBV7-3 with TRBJ1-1; D unresolved. V was trimmed by 3 bases and J by 3 bases, leaving 17 bases between them. The CDR3 has 16 residues. CDR1 and CDR2 from the germline V gene are SGHTA and FQGTGA. Written as DNA, the CDR3 is TGTGCCAGCAGCTTCGGCGGGGAAGGCCGAGACACTGAAGCTTTCTTT. This encodes CASSFGGEGRDTEAFF.

This chain connects TRBV19 to TRBJ2-1; D gene ambiguous. V was shortened by 5 bases and J by 6 bases, with 11 bases between the two germline ends. From germline, CDR1 is LNHDA and CDR2 SQIVND (reference sequence). CDR3 size: 13 residues. CDR3 bases: TGTGCCAGTAGTCAGTCTAGTGGCAATGAGCAGTTCTTC. Translating gives CASSQSSGNEQFF.

The chain is built from TRBV28 and TRBJ2-7; no reliable D call. Per germline, CDR1 MDHEN and CDR2 SYDVKM. V lost 6 bases, J lost 9 bases, and 21 bases lay in between. The CDR3 is 14 residues long. The CDR3 loop reads CASSSPFEPHGQYF. CDR3 DNA sequence: TGTGCCAGCAGCTCCCCTTTCGAGCCCCACGGGCAGTACTTC.

This clone was seen ten or more times. This chain uses TRBV18 with TRBJ2-2; the D gene is possibly TRBD2 (6 bases). This CDR3 comprises 14 residues. V lost 5 bases and J 7 bases, leaving 14 bases between the germline ends. Germline values: CDR1 KGHSH, CDR2 LQKENI. The DNA of the CDR3 is TGTGCCAGCTCAGAAGACGCCGGGGGCGGGGAGCTGTTTTTT. This sequence encodes CASSEDAGGGELFF. Full variable domain (remainder filled in from reference TRBV18 and TRBJ2-2): NAGVMQNPRHLVRRRGQEARLRCSPMKGHSHVYWYRQLPEEGLKFMVYLQKENIIDESGMPKERFSAEFPKEGPSILRIQQVVRGDSAAYFCASSEDAGGGELFFGEGSRLTVL.

V is TRBV5-1 and J is TRBJ1-3; 8 bases are a match to TRBD1. CDR3 size: 15 residues. The germline V gene has CDR1 SGHRS and CDR2 YFSETQ. V shed 5 bases and J 4 bases; nucleotides not matched to a gene: 8. CDR3 loop: CASRPGQGAGNTIYF. The CDR3 DNA is TGCGCCAGCAGACCGGGCCAGGGGGCGGGAAACACCATATATTTT.

This chain connects TRBV27 to TRBJ2-3; D gene unclear. CDR3 length: 13 residues. V lost 3 bases, J lost 0 bases, and 4 bases lay in between. Looked up from germline, CDR1 is MNHEY and CDR2 is SMNVEV (reference sequence). CDR3 amino acids: CASSFFSTDTQYF. The CDR3 DNA reads TGTGCCAGCAGTTTTTTTAGCACAGATACGCAGTATTTT.

This clone was found once. The V gene is TRBV4-3, the J gene TRBJ1-5; unclear D gene. V was clipped by 5 bases and J by 8 bases, with 19 bases between them. The CDR3 contains 15 residues. Germline CDR1 LGHNA, CDR2 YSLEER. Here the CDR3 DNA reads TGCGCCAGCAGCTTGGCCTGGGGTCAGGATAAGCCCCAGCATTTT. Protein sequence: CASSLAWGQDKPQHF.

This chain joins TRBV10-2 and TRBJ2-7; 15 positions agree with TRBD2. The ends lost 3 bases at V and 6 bases at J; junction bases unmatched: 12. This CDR3 contains 18 residues. The germline CDR1 and CDR2 sequences are WSHSY and SAAADI. The CDR3 region is CASSENIGLAGGPGEQYF. CDR3 nucleotides: TGCGCCAGCAGTGAAAATATTGGACTAGCGGGGGGGCCGGGCGAGCAGTACTTC.

V gene TRBV6-6 combines with J gene TRBJ1-2; TRBD1 aligns across 8 bases. Looked up from germline, CDR1 is MNHNY and CDR2 is SVGAGI (reference sequence). The CDR3 extends over 14 amino acids. The V gene end was trimmed by 6 bases and the J gene end by 4 bases; junction bases not matched to a gene: 7. CDR3 residues: CASRSGTGVYGYTF. CDR3 DNA: TGTGCCAGCAGATCCGGGACAGGAGTCTATGGCTACACCTTC.